This TCR beta chain comes out of a study of shared clonotypes between healthy human individuals. Study at large: Per donor, CD8 memory used one plate, CD8 naive used two, CD4 memory used three and CD4 naive used three. Findings and limits, study-wide: Generation probability values for non-shared clonotypes were lower than those for clonotypes shared by all four donors.

Naive CD8 isolation took CD45RO-negative cells positively selected for CCR7 and excluded terminally differentiated effector memory CD45RA+ cells. In germline, CDR1 is ENHRY, CDR2 SYGVKD. There are 14 residues in the CDR3. Trimming stripped 3 bases from V and 0 bases from J, with 9 bases between. For each subset, genomic DNA was distributed in equal portions over several immunoSEQ plates. Profiled with immunoSEQ multiplex PCR; TCRdb holds only in-frame clones, not every one. The sample shows about 2.2 million clones, about 94% of them seen only once. Concerning this clone itself: Its antigen is as yet unknown.

Input material: naive CD8+ T cells from PBMCs. The source is a man between 18 and 35 years old in good health. Some clones in this sample may be carry-over from other donors' samples. The rearrangement uses TRBV10-3 and TRBJ2-7; D is unresolved. CDR3 sequence (DNA): TGTGCCATCAGTGATCTGGGTAGCTCCTACGAGCAGTACTTC. This encodes CAISDLGSSYEQYF.